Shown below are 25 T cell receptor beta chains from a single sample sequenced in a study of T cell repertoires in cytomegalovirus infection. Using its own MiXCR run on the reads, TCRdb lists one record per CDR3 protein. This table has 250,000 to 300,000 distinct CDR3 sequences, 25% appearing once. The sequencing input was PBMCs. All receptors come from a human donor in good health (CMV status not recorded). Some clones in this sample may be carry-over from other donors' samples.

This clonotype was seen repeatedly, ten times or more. The CDR3: CASSLQGGGYEQYF. The CDR3, as DNA: TGTGCCAGCAGCTTACAGGGAGGGGGCTACGAGCAGTACTTC. The chain has TRBV7-2 and TRBJ2-7; TRBD2 is a possible D gene (7 bases). The CDR3 spans 14 residues. The germline CDR1 and CDR2 sequences are SGHTA and FQGNSA. The germline V and J ends were trimmed by 2 bases and 3 bases, with 11 bases remaining between them. The complete variable domain, with remaining parts taken from reference TRBV7-2 and TRBJ2-7, reads GAGVSQSPSNKVTEKGKDVELRCDPISGHTALYWYRQSLGQGLEFLIYFQGNSAPDKSGLPSDRFSAERTGGSVSTLTIQRTQQEDSAVYLCASSLQGGGYEQYFGPGTRLTVT.

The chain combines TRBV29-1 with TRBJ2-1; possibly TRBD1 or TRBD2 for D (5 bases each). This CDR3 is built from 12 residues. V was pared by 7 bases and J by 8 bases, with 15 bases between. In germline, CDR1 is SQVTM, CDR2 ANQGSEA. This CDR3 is CSAGTDLDEQFF. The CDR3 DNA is TGCAGCGCAGGGACCGATTTGGATGAGCAGTTCTTC.

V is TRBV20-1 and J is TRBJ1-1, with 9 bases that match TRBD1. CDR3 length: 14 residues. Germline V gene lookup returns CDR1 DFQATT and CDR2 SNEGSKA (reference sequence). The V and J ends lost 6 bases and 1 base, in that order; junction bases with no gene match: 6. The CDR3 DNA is TGCAGTGCCTTTCGGACAGGGGCGAACACTGAAGCTTTCTTT. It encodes CSAFRTGANTEAFF.

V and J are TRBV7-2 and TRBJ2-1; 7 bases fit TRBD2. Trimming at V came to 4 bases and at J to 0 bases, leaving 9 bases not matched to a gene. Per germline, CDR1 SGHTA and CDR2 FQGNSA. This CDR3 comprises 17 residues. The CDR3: CASSSLSGTSSYNEQFF. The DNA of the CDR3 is TGTGCCAGCAGCTCCCTAAGCGGGACCAGCTCCTACAATGAGCAGTTCTTC.

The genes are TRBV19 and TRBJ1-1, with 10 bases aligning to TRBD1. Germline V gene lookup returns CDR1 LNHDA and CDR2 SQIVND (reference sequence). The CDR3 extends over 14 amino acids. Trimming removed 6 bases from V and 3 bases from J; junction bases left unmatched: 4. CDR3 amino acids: CASRGQGLHTEAFF. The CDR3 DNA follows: TGTGCCAGTAGGGGACAGGGGTTGCACACTGAAGCTTTCTTT.

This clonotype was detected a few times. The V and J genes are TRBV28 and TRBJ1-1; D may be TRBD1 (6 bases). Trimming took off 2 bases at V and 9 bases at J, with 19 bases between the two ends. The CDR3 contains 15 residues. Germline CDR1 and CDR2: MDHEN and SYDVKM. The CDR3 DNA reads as TGTGCCAGCAGTTTACTCACCCCAGGACAGACCAAAGCTTTCTTT. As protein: CASSLLTPGQTKAFF.

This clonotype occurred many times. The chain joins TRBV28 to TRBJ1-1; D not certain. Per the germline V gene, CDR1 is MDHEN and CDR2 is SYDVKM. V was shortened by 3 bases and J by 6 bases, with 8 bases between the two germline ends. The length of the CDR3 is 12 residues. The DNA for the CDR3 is TGTGCCAGCAGTTTGACGAGAGCTGAAGCTTTCTTT. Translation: CASSLTRAEAFF.

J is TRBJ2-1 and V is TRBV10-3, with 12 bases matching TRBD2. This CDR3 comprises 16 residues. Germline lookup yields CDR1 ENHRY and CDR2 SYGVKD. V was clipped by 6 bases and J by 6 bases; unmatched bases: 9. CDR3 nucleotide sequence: TGTGCCATCAGCCTGACTAGCGGGAGAAGGGGCAATGAGCAGTTCTTC. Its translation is CAISLTSGRRGNEQFF.

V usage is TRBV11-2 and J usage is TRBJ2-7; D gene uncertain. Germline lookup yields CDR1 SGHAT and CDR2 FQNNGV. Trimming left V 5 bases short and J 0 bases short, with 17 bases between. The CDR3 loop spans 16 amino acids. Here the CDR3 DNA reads TGTGCCAGCAGCACCCCGGCGACGGGCGGCTCCTACGAGCAGTACTTC. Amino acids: CASSTPATGGSYEQYF.

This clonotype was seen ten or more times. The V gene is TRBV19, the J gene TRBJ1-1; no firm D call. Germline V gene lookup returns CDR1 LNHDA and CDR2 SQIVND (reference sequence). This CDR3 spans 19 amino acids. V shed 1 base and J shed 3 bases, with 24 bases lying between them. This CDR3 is CASSIVEAGSSYADTEAFF. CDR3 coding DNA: TGTGCCAGTAGTATAGTGGAGGCGGGGTCCAGTTATGCGGACACTGAAGCTTTCTTT.

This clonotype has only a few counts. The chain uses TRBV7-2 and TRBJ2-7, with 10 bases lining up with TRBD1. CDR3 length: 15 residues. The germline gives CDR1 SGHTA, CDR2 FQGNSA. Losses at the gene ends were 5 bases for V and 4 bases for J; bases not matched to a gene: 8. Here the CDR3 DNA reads TGTGCCAGCAGCCCAACCGGGACAGGGGTTTACGAGCAGTACTTC. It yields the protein CASSPTGTGVYEQYF. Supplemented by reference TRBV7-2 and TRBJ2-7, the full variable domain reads GAGVSQSPSNKVTEKGKDVELRCDPISGHTALYWYRQSLGQGLEFLIYFQGNSAPDKSGLPSDRFSAERTGGSVSTLTIQRTQQEDSAVYLCASSPTGTGVYEQYFGPGTRLTVT.

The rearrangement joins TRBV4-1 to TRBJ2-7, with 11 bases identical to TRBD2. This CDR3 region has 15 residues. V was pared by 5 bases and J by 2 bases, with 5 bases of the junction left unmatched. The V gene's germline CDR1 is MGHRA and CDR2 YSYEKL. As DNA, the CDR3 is TGCGCCAGCAGCGAACTAGCGGGGGCTCCCTACGAGCAGTACTTC. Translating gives CASSELAGAPYEQYF.

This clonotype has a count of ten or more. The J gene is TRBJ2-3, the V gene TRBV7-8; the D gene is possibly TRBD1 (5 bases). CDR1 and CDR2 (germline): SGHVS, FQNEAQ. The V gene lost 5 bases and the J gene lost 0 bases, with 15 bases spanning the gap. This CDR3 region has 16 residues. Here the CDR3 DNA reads TGTGCCAGCAGCCGCGACAGTTACGATAGCACAGATACGCAGTATTTT. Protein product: CASSRDSYDSTDTQYF.

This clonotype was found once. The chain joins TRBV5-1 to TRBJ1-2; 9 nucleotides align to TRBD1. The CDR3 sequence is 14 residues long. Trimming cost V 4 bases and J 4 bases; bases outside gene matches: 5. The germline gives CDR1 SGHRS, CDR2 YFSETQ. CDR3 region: CASSEDRGPYGYTF. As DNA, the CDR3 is TGCGCCAGCAGCGAGGACAGGGGTCCCTATGGCTACACCTTC.

The chain's CDR3 is CSGMTDDGYTF. CDR3 sequence (DNA): TGCAGCGGGATGACAGACGATGGCTACACCTTC. The chain recombines TRBV29-1 with TRBJ1-2; D perhaps matches TRBD1 (5 bases). Germline loops: CDR1 SQVTM, CDR2 ANQGSEA. This CDR3 is 11 amino acids long. Between the trimmed V and J ends, which lost 7 bases and 6 bases, there was a span of 12 bases.

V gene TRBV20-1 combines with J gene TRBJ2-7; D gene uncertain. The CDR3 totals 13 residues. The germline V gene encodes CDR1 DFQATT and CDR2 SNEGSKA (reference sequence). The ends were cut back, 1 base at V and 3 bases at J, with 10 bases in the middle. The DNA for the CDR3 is TGCAGTGCTAGAGGCAACGGTCTCTACGAGCAGTACTTC. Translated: CSARGNGLYEQYF.

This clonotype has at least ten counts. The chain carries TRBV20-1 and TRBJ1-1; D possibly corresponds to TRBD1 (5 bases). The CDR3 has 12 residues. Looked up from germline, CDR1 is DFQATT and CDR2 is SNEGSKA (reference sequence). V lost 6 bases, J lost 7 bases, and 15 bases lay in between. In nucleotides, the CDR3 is TGCAGTGCCGGAAGGGGAATTGGTGAAGCTTTCTTT. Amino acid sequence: CSAGRGIGEAFF.

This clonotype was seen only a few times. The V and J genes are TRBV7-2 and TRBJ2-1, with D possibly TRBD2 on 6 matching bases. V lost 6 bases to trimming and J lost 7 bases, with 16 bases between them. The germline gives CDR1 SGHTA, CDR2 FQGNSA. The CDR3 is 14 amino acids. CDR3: CASRDRGGTNEQFF. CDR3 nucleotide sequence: TGTGCCAGCAGGGATAGGGGCGGGACGAATGAGCAGTTCTTC.

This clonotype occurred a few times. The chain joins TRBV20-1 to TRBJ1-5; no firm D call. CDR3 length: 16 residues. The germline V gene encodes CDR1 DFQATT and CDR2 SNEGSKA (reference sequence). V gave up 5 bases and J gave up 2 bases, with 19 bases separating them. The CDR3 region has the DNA TGCAGTGCTCATTCCCAAATTTGGCAGGGCAATCAGCCCCAGCATTTT. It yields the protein CSAHSQIWQGNQPQHF.

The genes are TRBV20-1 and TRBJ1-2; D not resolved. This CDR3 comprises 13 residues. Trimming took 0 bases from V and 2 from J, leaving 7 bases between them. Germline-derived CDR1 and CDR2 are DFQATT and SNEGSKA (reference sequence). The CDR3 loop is CSARDSGNYGYTF. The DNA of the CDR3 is TGCAGTGCTAGAGATTCGGGGAACTATGGCTACACCTTC.

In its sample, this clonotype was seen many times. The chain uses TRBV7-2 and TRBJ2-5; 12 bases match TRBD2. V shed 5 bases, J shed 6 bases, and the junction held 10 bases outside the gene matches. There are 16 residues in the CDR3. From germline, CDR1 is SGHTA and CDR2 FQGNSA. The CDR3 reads CASSPRTSGVGQTQYF. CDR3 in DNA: TGTGCCAGCAGCCCCAGGACTAGCGGGGTGGGGCAGACCCAGTACTTC.

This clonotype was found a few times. CDR3 sequence: CASSLVLGQFTF. The CDR3 nucleotides read TGTGCCAGCAGCTTAGTGCTGGGGCAATTCACCTTC. This chain joins TRBV7-6 and TRBJ1-2, with a possible D match to TRBD1 (5 bases). Germline V lookup: CDR1 SGHVS, CDR2 FNYEAQ. The CDR3 contains 12 residues. V lost 1 base, J lost 13 bases, and 13 bases lay in between.

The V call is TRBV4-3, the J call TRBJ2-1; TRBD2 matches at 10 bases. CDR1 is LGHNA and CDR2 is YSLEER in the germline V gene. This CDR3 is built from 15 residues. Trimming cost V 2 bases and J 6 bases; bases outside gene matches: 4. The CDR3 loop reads CASSQSLAGPNEQFF. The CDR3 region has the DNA TGCGCCAGCAGCCAATCACTAGCGGGACCCAATGAGCAGTTCTTC.

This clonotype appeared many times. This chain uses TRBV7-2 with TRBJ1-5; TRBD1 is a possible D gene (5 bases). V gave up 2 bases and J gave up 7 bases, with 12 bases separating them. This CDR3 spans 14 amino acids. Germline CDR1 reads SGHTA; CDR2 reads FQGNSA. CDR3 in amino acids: CASSLPGGEQPQHF. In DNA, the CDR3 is TGTGCCAGCAGCTTACCCGGGGGAGAGCAGCCCCAGCATTTT.

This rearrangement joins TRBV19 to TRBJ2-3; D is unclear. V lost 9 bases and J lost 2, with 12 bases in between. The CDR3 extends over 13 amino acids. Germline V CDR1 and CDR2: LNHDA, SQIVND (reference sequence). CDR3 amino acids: CASSEVPTDTQYF. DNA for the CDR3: TGTGCCAGCTCAGAAGTTCCCACAGATACGCAGTATTTT.